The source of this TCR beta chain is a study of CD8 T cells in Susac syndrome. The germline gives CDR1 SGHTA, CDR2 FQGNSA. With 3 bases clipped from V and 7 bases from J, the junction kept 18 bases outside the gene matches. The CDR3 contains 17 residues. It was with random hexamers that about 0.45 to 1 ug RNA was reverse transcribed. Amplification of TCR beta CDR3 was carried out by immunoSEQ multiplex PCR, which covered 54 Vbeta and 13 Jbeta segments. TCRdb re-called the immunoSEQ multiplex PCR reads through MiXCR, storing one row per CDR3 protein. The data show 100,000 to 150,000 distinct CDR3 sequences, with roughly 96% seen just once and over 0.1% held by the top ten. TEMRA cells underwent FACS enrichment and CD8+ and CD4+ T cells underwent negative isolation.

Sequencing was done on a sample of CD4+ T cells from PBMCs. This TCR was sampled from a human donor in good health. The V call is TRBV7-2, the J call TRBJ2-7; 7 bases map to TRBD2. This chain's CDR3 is CASSFSLLAARTGEQYF. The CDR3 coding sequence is TGTGCCAGCAGCTTCTCCCTTCTAGCGGCGCGGACGGGAGAGCAGTACTTC.